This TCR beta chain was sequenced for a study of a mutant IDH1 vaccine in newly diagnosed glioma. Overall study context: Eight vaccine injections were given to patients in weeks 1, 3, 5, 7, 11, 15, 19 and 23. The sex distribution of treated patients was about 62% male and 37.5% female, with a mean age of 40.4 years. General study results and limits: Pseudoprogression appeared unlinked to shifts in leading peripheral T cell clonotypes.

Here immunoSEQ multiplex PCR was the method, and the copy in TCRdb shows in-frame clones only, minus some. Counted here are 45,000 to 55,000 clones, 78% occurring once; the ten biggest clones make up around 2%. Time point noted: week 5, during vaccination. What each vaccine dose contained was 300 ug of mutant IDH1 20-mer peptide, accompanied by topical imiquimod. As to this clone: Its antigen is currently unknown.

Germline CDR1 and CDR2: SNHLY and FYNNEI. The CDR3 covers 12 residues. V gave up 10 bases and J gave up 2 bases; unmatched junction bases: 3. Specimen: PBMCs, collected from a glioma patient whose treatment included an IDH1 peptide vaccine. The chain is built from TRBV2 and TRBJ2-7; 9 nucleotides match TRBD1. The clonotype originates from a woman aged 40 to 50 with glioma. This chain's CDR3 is CATTGGTYEQYF. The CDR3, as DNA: TGTGCCACGACAGGGGGGACCTACGAGCAGTACTTC.